The 32 T cell receptor beta chains below all came from one sample that was sequenced in a study of beta chain features in type 1 diabetes. What was sequenced were expressed TCRB transcripts, since all of the isolated RNA had been reverse transcribed. Here immunoSEQ multiplex PCR was the method, and the copy in TCRdb shows in-frame clones only, minus some. The sample lists just over 450,000 clones, 30% occurring once. The material sequenced was naive CD4+ T cells from blood. The receptors were gathered from a man between 18 and 35 years old in good health.

This clone was counted between two and nine times. The CDR3 region is CSVEVGQGNQPQHF. As DNA, the CDR3 is TGCAGCGTTGAAGTAGGGCAGGGCAATCAGCCCCAGCATTTT. V is TRBV29-1 and J is TRBJ1-5; D not resolved. CDR1 and CDR2 (germline): SQVTM, ANQGSEA. The CDR3 has 14 residues. The V and J ends lost 1 base and 2 bases respectively, with 9 bases between them.

This clone was seen only a few times. This chain uses TRBV30 with TRBJ2-1; D is ambiguous. This CDR3 has 14 amino acids. V dropped 5 bases and J dropped 3 bases, with 14 bases sitting between them. Germline assignment: CDR1 GTSNPN and CDR2 SVGIG (reference sequence). As DNA, the CDR3 is TGTGCCTGGGCGCAACAGATCATCTACAATGAGCAGTTCTTC. It yields the protein CAWAQQIIYNEQFF.

The chain joins TRBV7-6 to TRBJ1-5, with D tentatively TRBD1 (6 bases). The V end lost 5 bases, the J end lost 2 bases, and 19 bases lay between the germline ends. Germline CDR1 reads SGHVS; CDR2 reads FNYEAQ. The CDR3 has 17 amino acids. This CDR3 is CASSADSKGWGNQPQHF. The DNA of the CDR3 is TGTGCCAGCAGCGCGGACAGTAAAGGATGGGGCAATCAGCCCCAGCATTTT. The full variable domain, its missing parts supplied by reference TRBV7-6 and TRBJ1-5, is GAGVSQSPRYKVTKRGQDVALRCDPISGHVSLYWYRQALGQGPEFLTYFNYEAQQDKSGLPNDRFSAERPEGSISTLTIQRTEQRDSAMYRCASSADSKGWGNQPQHFGDGTRLSIL.

Only a few counts were recorded for this clone. The chain couples TRBV11-2 to TRBJ2-3, with D unresolved. Germline loops: CDR1 SGHAT, CDR2 FQNNGV. This CDR3 is 11 amino acids long. The V and J ends lost 5 bases and 11 bases respectively, with 11 bases between them. The DNA for the CDR3 is TGTGCCAGCAGCATGGGGATGGGGCAGTATTTT. Its protein is CASSMGMGQYF.

This clone was observed a few times. CDR3 in amino acids: CASSEGVITDTQYF. CDR3 DNA: TGCGCCAGCAGCGAAGGGGTTATCACAGATACGCAGTATTTT. The chain links TRBV5-1 to TRBJ2-3; D possibly corresponds to TRBD1 (5 bases). V dropped 4 bases and J dropped 2 bases, with 11 bases sitting between them. Germline V gene sequence: CDR1 SGHRS, CDR2 YFSETQ. The CDR3 totals 14 residues. Complete variable domain (other parts from reference TRBV5-1 and TRBJ2-3): KAGVTQTPRYLIKTRGQQVTLSCSPISGHRSVSWYQQTPGQGLQFLFEYFSETQRNKGNFPGRFSGRQFSNSRSEMNVSTLELGDSALYLCASSEGVITDTQYFGPGTRLTVL.

A few counts support this clone. In nucleotides, the CDR3 is TGTGCCAGCGTAGGACAGGTTCGGGAGACCCAGTACTTC. Translated: CASVGQVRETQYF. The chain recombines TRBV2 with TRBJ2-5; TRBD1 matches at 7 bases. The germline CDR1 and CDR2 sequences are SNHLY and FYNNEI. The V gene end was trimmed by 8 bases and the J gene end by 5 bases; junction bases not matched to a gene: 8. There are 13 residues in the CDR3.

This clone was observed a handful of times. The chain recombines TRBV21-1 with TRBJ2-7. TRBV21-1 is a pseudogene. This CDR3 is built from 13 residues. The CDR3 loop is CASSRCRDYEQYF. For the CDR3, the DNA is TGTGCCAGCAGCCGGTGCAGAGACTACGAGCAGTACTTC.

The V gene is TRBV5-1, the J gene TRBJ2-1, with TRBD1 matching over 10 bases. This CDR3 region has 14 residues. Trimming took 2 bases from V and 6 from J; bases not matched to a gene: 2. The germline V gene has CDR1 SGHRS and CDR2 YFSETQ. The DNA for the CDR3 is TGCGCCAGCAGCTTAAGGACAGGGGGCAATGAGCAGTTCTTC. Its translation is CASSLRTGGNEQFF.

There are a few counts of this clone. This same CDR3 is encoded by further DNA sequences in the sample. The chain uses TRBV2 and TRBJ2-7, with 8 nucleotides matching TRBD1. The germline V gene has CDR1 SNHLY and CDR2 FYNNEI. The CDR3 consists of 14 residues. Trimming at V came to 3 bases and at J to 3 bases, leaving 4 bases not matched to a gene. The CDR3 loop is CASSEQGASYEQYF. CDR3 in DNA: TGTGCCAGCAGTGAGCAGGGGGCGAGCTACGAGCAGTACTTC.

The V and J genes are TRBV6-6 and TRBJ2-1; the match to TRBD2 covers 8 bases. V shed 5 bases, J shed 7 bases, and the junction held 10 bases outside the gene matches. Germline assignment: CDR1 MNHNY and CDR2 SVGAGI (reference sequence). The CDR3 loop spans 15 amino acids. The CDR3 is CASSPPGLGFNEQFF. DNA of the CDR3: TGTGCCAGCAGTCCCCCGGGACTAGGGTTTAATGAGCAGTTCTTC.

The V and J genes are TRBV4-1 and TRBJ2-1; 9 bases agree with TRBD2. In germline, CDR1 is MGHRA, CDR2 YSYEKL. V lost 0 bases to trimming and J lost 14 bases; unmatched junction nucleotides: 5. The CDR3 totals 13 residues. The CDR3, as DNA: TGCGCCAGCAGCCAAGAGAGCGGGAGGTATGAGTTCTTC. Translated, it gives CASSQESGRYEFF.

The J gene is TRBJ2-7, the V gene TRBV9; tentatively, D is TRBD1 or TRBD2 (5 bases each). V was clipped by 4 bases and J by 3 bases, with 20 bases between them. This CDR3 spans 16 amino acids. Per germline, CDR1 SGDLS and CDR2 YYNGEE. As DNA, the CDR3 is TGTGCCAGCAGCCATCCGAGGGGCCTGCAATTCTACGAGCAGTACTTC. Protein: CASSHPRGLQFYEQYF.

This rearrangement joins TRBV19 to TRBJ1-1; 7 bases match TRBD1. V was clipped by 6 bases and J by 4 bases; unmatched bases: 5. CDR3 size: 13 residues. Germline lookup yields CDR1 LNHDA and CDR2 SQIVND (reference sequence). The CDR3 DNA reads as TGTGCCAGTAGCCGGGGACAGTCCACTGAAGCTTTCTTT. Protein: CASSRGQSTEAFF.

In this sample, this clone turned up a few times. The chain employs TRBV28 and TRBJ2-1; 10 bases line up with TRBD2. The V gene end was trimmed by 8 bases and the J gene end by 8 bases; junction bases not matched to a gene: 12. The CDR3 spans 15 residues. Germline V CDR1 and CDR2: MDHEN, SYDVKM. The CDR3 loop is CASEPSGRNGHEQFF. CDR3 in DNA: TGTGCCAGCGAACCTAGCGGGAGAAATGGTCATGAGCAGTTCTTC.

This sequence joins TRBV4-1 and TRBJ2-5; the match to TRBD2 covers 9 bases. CDR1 is MGHRA, CDR2 YSYEKL, per germline. There are 17 residues in the CDR3. The V gene end was trimmed by 0 bases and the J gene end by 5 bases; junction bases not matched to a gene: 10. CDR3 bases: TGCGCCAGCAGCCAAGATCTAGGGGGGACTAGCCGGGAGACCCAGTACTTC. This encodes CASSQDLGGTSRETQYF.

This clone appeared a few times. The gene calls are TRBV27 and TRBJ1-1; no clear D. Germline CDR1 MNHEY, CDR2 SMNVEV (reference sequence). This CDR3 has 14 amino acids. The germline V and J ends were trimmed by 3 bases and 5 bases, with 13 bases remaining between them. CDR3 loop: CASSFKPVGTEAFF. Written as DNA, the CDR3 is TGTGCCAGCAGTTTTAAACCCGTCGGGACTGAAGCTTTCTTT.

This rearrangement joins TRBV6-1 to TRBJ1-3; unclear D gene. The CDR3 is 16 residues long. V lost 2 bases and J lost 0, with 11 bases in between. CDR1 and CDR2 from the germline V gene are MNHNS and SASEGT. CDR3: CASSETHESSGNTIYF. The CDR3 nucleotides read TGTGCCAGCAGTGAAACCCACGAAAGCTCTGGAAACACCATATATTTT.

This clone was detected a few times. V and J are TRBV29-1 and TRBJ2-3; 7 bases match TRBD2. The germline V gene encodes CDR1 SQVTM and CDR2 ANQGSEA. This CDR3 has 14 amino acids. The J segment lost 2 bases and the V segment lost 7 bases, leaving 9 bases of the junction unmatched. For the CDR3, the DNA is TGCAGCGGTGCCGGGGGAGGGTTCACAGATACGCAGTATTTT. Amino acid sequence: CSGAGGGFTDTQYF.

In its sample, this clone was seen a few times. The chain employs TRBV11-2 and TRBJ2-4, with 12 bases matching TRBD2. Per germline, CDR1 SGHAT and CDR2 FQNNGV. CDR3 length equals 18 residues. The V segment lost 0 bases and the J segment 6 bases; nucleotides outside the gene matches: 9. DNA for the CDR3: TGTGCCAGCAGCTTAGATCACCGACTAGCGGGAGAGGGAAACATTCAGTACTTC. Its protein is CASSLDHRLAGEGNIQYF.

This chain uses TRBV13 with TRBJ1-1; the D is unclear. With 3 bases removed from V and 6 bases from J, the gap between germline ends came to 11 bases. The germline CDR1 and CDR2 sequences are PRHDT and FYEKMQ (reference sequence). The CDR3 runs 13 residues. The CDR3 is CASSFPMNSEAFF. As DNA, the CDR3 is TGTGCCAGCAGCTTTCCGATGAATTCTGAAGCTTTCTTT.

J is TRBJ2-1 and V is TRBV5-1, with 7 bases that match TRBD2. This CDR3 has 15 amino acids. Germline-derived CDR1 and CDR2 are SGHRS and YFSETQ. J was trimmed by 6 bases and V by 1 base; bases with no gene match: 7. The CDR3 is CASSLIGGSANEQFF. In nucleotides, the CDR3 is TGCGCCAGCAGCTTGATTGGCGGGAGTGCCAATGAGCAGTTCTTC.

The chain couples TRBV28 to TRBJ2-7; 9 bases are a match to TRBD2. The germline CDR1 and CDR2 sequences are MDHEN and SYDVKM. This CDR3 has 13 residues. The V and J ends lost 5 bases and 3 bases, in that order; junction bases with no gene match: 2. The CDR3 here is CASSPSGNYEQYF. CDR3 in DNA: TGTGCCAGCAGTCCTAGCGGGAACTACGAGCAGTACTTC.

V and J are TRBV27 and TRBJ1-5; D unresolved. This CDR3 region has 13 residues. The germline V gene has CDR1 MNHEY and CDR2 SMNVEV (reference sequence). V was clipped by 5 bases and J by 2 bases, with 7 bases between them. The chain's CDR3 is CASSRMGNQPQHF. For the CDR3, the DNA is TGTGCCAGCAGTCGGATGGGCAATCAGCCCCAGCATTTT.

This clone occurred a few times. J is TRBJ2-1 and V is TRBV30, with D maybe TRBD2 (5 bases). Germline loops: CDR1 GTSNPN, CDR2 SVGIG (reference sequence). The CDR3 totals 12 residues. The V and J ends lost 3 bases and 7 bases respectively, with 10 bases between them. In nucleotides, the CDR3 is TGTGCCTGGAGCTCCTCGGGGAATGAGCAGTTCTTC. Its translation: CAWSSSGNEQFF.

This clone was seen a handful of times. This same CDR3 is encoded by further DNA sequences in the sample. The V call is TRBV5-1, the J call TRBJ2-1, with 7 positions matching TRBD2. The germline V gene has CDR1 SGHRS and CDR2 YFSETQ. V shed 4 bases and J 2 bases; nucleotides not matched to a gene: 3. CDR3 length: 14 amino acids. In DNA, the CDR3 is TGCGCCAGCAGCCCTAGCGGAGCCTACAATGAGCAGTTCTTC. Amino acids: CASSPSGAYNEQFF. Full variable domain (rest looked up from reference TRBV5-1 and TRBJ2-1): KAGVTQTPRYLIKTRGQQVTLSCSPISGHRSVSWYQQTPGQGLQFLFEYFSETQRNKGNFPGRFSGRQFSNSRSEMNVSTLELGDSALYLCASSPSGAYNEQFFGPGTRLTVL.

This clone turned up a few times. J is TRBJ2-5 and V is TRBV2; tentatively, D is TRBD2 (5 bases). The germline V gene encodes CDR1 SNHLY and CDR2 FYNNEI. This CDR3 spans 13 amino acids. V gave up 7 bases and J gave up 2 bases, with 11 bases separating them. CDR3 coding DNA: TGTGCCAGCACCACGGACTTTCAAGAGACCCAGTACTTC. Its translation is CASTTDFQETQYF.

This clone was detected only a few times. The chain joins TRBV25-1 to TRBJ1-4; 7 nucleotides align to TRBD1. Germline assignment: CDR1 MGHDK and CDR2 SYGVNS. This CDR3 has 13 amino acids. Trimming removed 6 bases from V and 8 bases from J; junction bases left unmatched: 6. CDR3 nucleotide sequence: TGTGCCAGCAGAGAGGGGGCAAAAGAAAAACTGTTTTTT. Its protein product is CASREGAKEKLFF.

This clone turned up a few times. The chain joins TRBV29-1 to TRBJ2-7, with 8 bases identical to TRBD1. With 6 bases clipped from V and 5 bases from J, the junction kept 6 bases outside the gene matches. CDR3 length equals 12 residues. Germline-derived CDR1 and CDR2 are SQVTM and ANQGSEA. The CDR3 DNA reads TGCAGCGTGCGGACAGGGCTCAACGAGCAGTACTTC. Its protein is CSVRTGLNEQYF.

The table lists this clone with a count of one. This chain uses TRBV29-1 with TRBJ2-7; 8 bases map to TRBD2. The CDR3 extends over 15 amino acids. CDR1 is SQVTM and CDR2 is ANQGSEA in the germline V gene. With 6 bases clipped from V and 4 bases from J, the junction kept 14 bases outside the gene matches. The CDR3 bases are TGCAGCGTCCAGACTGGGCGGGAGGCCCTATACGAGCAGTACTTC. It codes for CSVQTGREALYEQYF.

This clone was detected a few times. The rearrangement joins TRBV7-2 to TRBJ2-1, with TRBD2 identical over 8 bases. Germline CDR1 reads SGHTA; CDR2 reads FQGNSA. The J segment lost 0 bases and the V segment lost 1 base, leaving 2 bases of the junction unmatched. This CDR3 is built from 16 residues. CDR3 residues: CASSLEAGASYNEQFF. CDR3 DNA sequence: TGTGCCAGCAGCTTAGAAGCGGGAGCCTCCTACAATGAGCAGTTCTTC.

This clone has a handful of counts. In the same sample, other DNA sequences code for this CDR3. The chain is built from TRBV6-6 and TRBJ2-5; D remains ambiguous. CDR1 is MNHNY and CDR2 is SVGAGI in the germline V gene (reference sequence). Trimming removed 0 bases from V and 5 bases from J, with 4 bases in between. The CDR3 has 12 amino acids. The CDR3 protein is CASSYSGETQYF. CDR3 nucleotide sequence: TGTGCCAGCAGTTACTCGGGGGAGACCCAGTACTTC.

Remarks on this clone: The same CDR3 is also encoded by other DNA sequences in this sample. This chain connects TRBV29-1 to TRBJ2-3; 13 bases fit TRBD2. The V gene end was trimmed by 6 bases and the J gene end by 1 base; junction bases not matched to a gene: 1. The CDR3 extends over 14 amino acids. CDR1 and CDR2 (germline): SQVTM, ANQGSEA. Here the CDR3 DNA reads TGCAGCGTCGGACTAGCGGGGGGCACAGATACGCAGTATTTT. This sequence encodes CSVGLAGGTDTQYF.